The text below deals with one T cell receptor (beta chain). Its antigen is currently unknown. The sample belongs to a study of T cell responses to AZD1222 COVID-19 vaccine. Study-wide results and caveats: Clonal diversity was possibly underestimated; the donors were predominantly white British and more often female. The peak T cell response came first, and repertoires were sampled only after it.

Produced via immunoSEQ multiplex PCR; TCRdb's table is partial and in-frame only. The table records under 130,000 clones, 90% to 95% of them present only once. This receptor was identified in an adult in good health. The sample in question was peripheral blood, obtained on day 0 of AZD1222 vaccination.

The CDR3: CASSFRDWRTSVAPGELFF. CDR3 sequence (DNA): TGTGCCAGCAGCTTTCGGGACTGGCGTACTAGCGTAGCCCCCGGGGAGCTGTTTTTT. This chain joins TRBV5-4 and TRBJ2-2, with 7 bases that match TRBD2. The CDR3 is 19 amino acids. Germline CDR1 SGHNT, CDR2 YYREEE (reference sequence). Germline trimming cut 2 bases from V and 6 bases from J; bases unmatched to any gene: 19. The whole variable domain, filled in from reference TRBV5-4 and TRBJ2-2, reads ETGVTQSPTHLIKTRGQQVTLRCSSQSGHNTVSWYQQALGQGPQFIFQYYREEENGRGNFPPRFSGLQFPNYSSELNVNALELDDSALYLCASSFRDWRTSVAPGELFFGEGSRLTVL.